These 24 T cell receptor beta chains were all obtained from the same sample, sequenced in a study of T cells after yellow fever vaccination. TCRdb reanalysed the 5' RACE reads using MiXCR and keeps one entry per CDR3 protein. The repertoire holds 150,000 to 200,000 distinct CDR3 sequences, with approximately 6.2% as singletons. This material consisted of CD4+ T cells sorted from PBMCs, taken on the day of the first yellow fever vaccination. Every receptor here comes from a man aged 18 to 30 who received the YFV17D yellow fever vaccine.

The CDR3 loop reads CASSRKLQETQYF. DNA for the CDR3: TGTGCCAGCAGCAGAAAGTTACAAGAGACCCAGTACTTC. The chain employs TRBV7-2 and TRBJ2-5; no firm D call. Trimming cost V 5 bases and J 2 bases, with 9 bases left between them. Germline-derived CDR1 and CDR2 are SGHTA and FQGNSA. This CDR3 comprises 13 residues.

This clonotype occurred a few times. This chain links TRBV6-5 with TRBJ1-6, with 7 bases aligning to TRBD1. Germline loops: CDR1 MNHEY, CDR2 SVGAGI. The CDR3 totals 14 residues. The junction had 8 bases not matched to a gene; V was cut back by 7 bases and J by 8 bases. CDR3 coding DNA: TGTGCCAGCACGGTGACAGGGAGAGATTCACCCCTCCACTTT. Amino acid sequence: CASTVTGRDSPLHF.

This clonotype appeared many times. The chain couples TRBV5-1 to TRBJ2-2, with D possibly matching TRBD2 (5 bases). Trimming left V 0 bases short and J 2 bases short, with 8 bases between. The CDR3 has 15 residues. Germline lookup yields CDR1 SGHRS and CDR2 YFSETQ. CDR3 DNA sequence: TGCGCCAGCAGCTTGGCCGAGGGTAACACCGGGGAGCTGTTTTTT. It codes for CASSLAEGNTGELFF.

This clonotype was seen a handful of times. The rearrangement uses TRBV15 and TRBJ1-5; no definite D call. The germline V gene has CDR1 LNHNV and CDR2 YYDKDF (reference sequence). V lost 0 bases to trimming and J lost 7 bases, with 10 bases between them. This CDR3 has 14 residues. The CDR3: CATSREFTDQPQHF. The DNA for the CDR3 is TGTGCCACCAGCAGAGAGTTCACAGACCAGCCCCAGCATTTT.

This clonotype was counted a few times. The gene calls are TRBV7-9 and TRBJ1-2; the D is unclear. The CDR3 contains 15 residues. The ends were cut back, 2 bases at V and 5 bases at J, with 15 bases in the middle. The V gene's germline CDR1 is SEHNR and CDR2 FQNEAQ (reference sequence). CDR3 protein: CASSLRGLSPYGYTF. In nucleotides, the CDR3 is TGTGCCAGCAGCTTAAGAGGACTCAGCCCATATGGCTACACCTTC.

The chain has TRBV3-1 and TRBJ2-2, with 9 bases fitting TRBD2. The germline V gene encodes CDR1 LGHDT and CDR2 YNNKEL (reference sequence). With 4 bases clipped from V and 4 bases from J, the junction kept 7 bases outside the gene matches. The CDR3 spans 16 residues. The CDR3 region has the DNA TGTGCCAGCAGCCGACATAGCGGGGGAGGCACCGGGGAGCTGTTTTTT. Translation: CASSRHSGGGTGELFF.

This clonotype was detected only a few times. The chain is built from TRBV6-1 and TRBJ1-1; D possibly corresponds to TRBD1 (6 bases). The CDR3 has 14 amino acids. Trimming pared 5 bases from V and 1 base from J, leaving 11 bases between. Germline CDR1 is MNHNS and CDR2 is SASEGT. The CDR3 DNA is TGTGCCAGCAGTACCCGGACAGCGAACACTGAAGCTTTCTTT. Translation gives CASSTRTANTEAFF.

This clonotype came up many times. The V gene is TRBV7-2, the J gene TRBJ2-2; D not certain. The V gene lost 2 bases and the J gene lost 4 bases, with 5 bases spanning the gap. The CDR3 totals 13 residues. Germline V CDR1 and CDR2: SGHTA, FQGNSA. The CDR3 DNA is TGTGCCAGCAGCTTATTGACCACCGGGGAGCTGTTTTTT. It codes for CASSLLTTGELFF.

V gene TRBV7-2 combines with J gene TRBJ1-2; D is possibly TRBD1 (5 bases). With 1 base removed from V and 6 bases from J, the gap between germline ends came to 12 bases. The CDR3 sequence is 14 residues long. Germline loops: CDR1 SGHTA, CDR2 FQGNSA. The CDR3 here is CASSLVGRADGYTF. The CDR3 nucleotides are TGTGCCAGCAGCTTAGTGGGCAGGGCTGATGGCTACACCTTC. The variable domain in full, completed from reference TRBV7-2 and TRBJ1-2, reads GAGVSQSPSNKVTEKGKDVELRCDPISGHTALYWYRQSLGQGLEFLIYFQGNSAPDKSGLPSDRFSAERTGGSVSTLTIQRTQQEDSAVYLCASSLVGRADGYTFGSGTRLTVV.

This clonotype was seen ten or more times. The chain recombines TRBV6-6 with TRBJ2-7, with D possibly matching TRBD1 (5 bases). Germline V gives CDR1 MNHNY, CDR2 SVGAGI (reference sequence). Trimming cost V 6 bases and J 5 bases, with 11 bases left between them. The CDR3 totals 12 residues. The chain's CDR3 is CASSPTDDEQYF. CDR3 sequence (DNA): TGTGCCAGCAGCCCGACAGACGACGAGCAGTACTTC.

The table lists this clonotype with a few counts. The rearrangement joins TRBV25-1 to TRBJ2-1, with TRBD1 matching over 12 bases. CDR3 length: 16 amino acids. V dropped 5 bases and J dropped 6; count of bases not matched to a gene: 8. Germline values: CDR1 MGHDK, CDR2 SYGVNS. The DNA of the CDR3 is TGTGCCAGCAGTCCACTTTGGGGACAGGGGGCCAATGAGCAGTTCTTC. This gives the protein CASSPLWGQGANEQFF.

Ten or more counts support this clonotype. The CDR3 spells CASSPGGSSSPLHF. In DNA, the CDR3 is TGTGCCAGCAGTCCAGGGGGCTCAAGTTCACCCCTCCACTTT. The gene calls are TRBV6-5 and TRBJ1-6; the match to TRBD1 covers 8 bases. Germline-derived CDR1 and CDR2 are MNHEY and SVGAGI. V shed 5 bases, J shed 9 bases, and the junction held 6 bases outside the gene matches. This CDR3 is 14 amino acids long.

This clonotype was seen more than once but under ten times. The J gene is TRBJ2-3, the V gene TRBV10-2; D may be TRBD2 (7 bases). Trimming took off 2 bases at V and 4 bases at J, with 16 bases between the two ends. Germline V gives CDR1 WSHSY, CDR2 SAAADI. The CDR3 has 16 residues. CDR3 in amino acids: CASSEAGAGYADTQYF. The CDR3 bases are TGCGCCAGCAGTGAGGCGGGGGCCGGGTATGCAGATACGCAGTATTTT.

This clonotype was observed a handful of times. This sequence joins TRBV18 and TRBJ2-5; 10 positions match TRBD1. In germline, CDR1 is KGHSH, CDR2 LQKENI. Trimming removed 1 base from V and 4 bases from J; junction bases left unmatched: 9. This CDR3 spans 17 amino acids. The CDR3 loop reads CASSPRNGQGESETQYF. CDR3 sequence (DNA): TGTGCCAGCTCACCACGTAATGGACAGGGGGAATCAGAGACCCAGTACTTC. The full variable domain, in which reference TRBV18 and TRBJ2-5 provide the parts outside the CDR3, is NAGVMQNPRHLVRRRGQEARLRCSPMKGHSHVYWYRQLPEEGLKFMVYLQKENIIDESGMPKERFSAEFPKEGPSILRIQQVVRGDSAAYFCASSPRNGQGESETQYFGPGTRLLVL.

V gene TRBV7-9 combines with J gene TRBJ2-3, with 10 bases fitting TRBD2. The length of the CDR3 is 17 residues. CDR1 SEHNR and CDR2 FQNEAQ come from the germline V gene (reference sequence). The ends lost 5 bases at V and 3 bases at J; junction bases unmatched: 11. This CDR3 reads CASSRAPGLASTDTQYF. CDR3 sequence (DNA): TGTGCCAGCAGCCGGGCACCGGGACTAGCGTCTACAGATACGCAGTATTTT.

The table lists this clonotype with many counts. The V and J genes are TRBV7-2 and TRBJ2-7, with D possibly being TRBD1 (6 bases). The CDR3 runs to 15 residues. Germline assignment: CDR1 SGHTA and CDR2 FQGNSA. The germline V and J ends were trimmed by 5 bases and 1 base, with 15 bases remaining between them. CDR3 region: CASSIGQIPSYEQYF. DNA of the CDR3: TGTGCCAGCAGCATTGGACAGATTCCATCCTACGAGCAGTACTTC. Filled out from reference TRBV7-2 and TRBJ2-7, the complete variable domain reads GAGVSQSPSNKVTEKGKDVELRCDPISGHTALYWYRQSLGQGLEFLIYFQGNSAPDKSGLPSDRFSAERTGGSVSTLTIQRTQQEDSAVYLCASSIGQIPSYEQYFGPGTRLTVT.

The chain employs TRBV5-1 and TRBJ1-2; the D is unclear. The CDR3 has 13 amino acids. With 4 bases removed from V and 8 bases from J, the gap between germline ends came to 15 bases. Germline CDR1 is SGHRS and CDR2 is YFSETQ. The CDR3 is CASSPAQDQGYTF. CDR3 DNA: TGCGCCAGCAGCCCGGCCCAGGACCAAGGCTACACCTTC.

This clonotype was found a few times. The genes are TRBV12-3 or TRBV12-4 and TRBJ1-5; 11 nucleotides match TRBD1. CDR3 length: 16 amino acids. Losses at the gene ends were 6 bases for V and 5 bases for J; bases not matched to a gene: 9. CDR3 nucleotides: TGTGCCAGCAGCCCCTCCCCGGGACAGGGGGATCAGCCCCAGCATTTT. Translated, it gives CASSPSPGQGDQPQHF.

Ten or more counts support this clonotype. CDR3 residues: CSARITGSKAFF. DNA of the CDR3: TGCAGTGCTAGAATCACAGGTTCTAAAGCTTTCTTT. The rearrangement joins TRBV20-1 to TRBJ1-1; a possible D gene is TRBD1 (5 bases). The germline V gene has CDR1 DFQATT and CDR2 SNEGSKA (reference sequence). The germline V and J ends were trimmed by 2 bases and 9 bases, with 13 bases remaining between them. CDR3 length: 12 amino acids.

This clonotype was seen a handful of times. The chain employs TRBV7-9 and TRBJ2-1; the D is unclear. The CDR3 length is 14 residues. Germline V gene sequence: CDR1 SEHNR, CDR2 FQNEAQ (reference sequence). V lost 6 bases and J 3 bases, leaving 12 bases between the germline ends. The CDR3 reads CASRGISDYNEQFF. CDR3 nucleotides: TGTGCCAGCAGAGGTATAAGCGACTACAATGAGCAGTTCTTC. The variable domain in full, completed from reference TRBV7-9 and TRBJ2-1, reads DTGVSQNPRHKITKRGQNVTFRCDPISEHNRLYWYRQTLGQGPEFLTYFQNEAQLEKSRLLSDRFSAERPKGSFSTLEIQRTEQGDSAMYLCASRGISDYNEQFFGPGTRLTVL.

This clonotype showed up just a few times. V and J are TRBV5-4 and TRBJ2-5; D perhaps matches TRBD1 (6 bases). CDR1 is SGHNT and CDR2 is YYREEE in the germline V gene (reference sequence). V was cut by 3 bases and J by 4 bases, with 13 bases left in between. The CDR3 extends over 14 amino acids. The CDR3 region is CASSWAAGVETQYF. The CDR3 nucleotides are TGTGCCAGCAGCTGGGCGGCAGGGGTAGAGACCCAGTACTTC. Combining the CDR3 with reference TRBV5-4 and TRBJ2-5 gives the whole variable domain ETGVTQSPTHLIKTRGQQVTLRCSSQSGHNTVSWYQQALGQGPQFIFQYYREEENGRGNFPPRFSGLQFPNYSSELNVNALELDDSALYLCASSWAAGVETQYFGPGTRLLVL.

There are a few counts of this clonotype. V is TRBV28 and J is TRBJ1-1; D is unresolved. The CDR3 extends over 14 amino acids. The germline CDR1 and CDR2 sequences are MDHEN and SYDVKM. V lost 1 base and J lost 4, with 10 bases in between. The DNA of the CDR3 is TGTGCCAGCAGTTTATCCCCTCCGGTCACTGAAGCTTTCTTT. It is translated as CASSLSPPVTEAFF. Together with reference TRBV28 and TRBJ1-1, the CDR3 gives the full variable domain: DVKVTQSSRYLVKRTGEKVFLECVQDMDHENMFWYRQDPGLGLRLIYFSYDVKMKEKGDIPEGYSVSREKKERFSLILESASTNQTSMYLCASSLSPPVTEAFFGQGTRLTVV.

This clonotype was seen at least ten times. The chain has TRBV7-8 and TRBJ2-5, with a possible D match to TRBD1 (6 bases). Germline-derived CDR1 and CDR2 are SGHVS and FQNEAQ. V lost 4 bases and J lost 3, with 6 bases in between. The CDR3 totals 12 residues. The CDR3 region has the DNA TGTGCCAGCAGCTACAGGGAAGAGACCCAGTACTTC. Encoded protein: CASSYREETQYF. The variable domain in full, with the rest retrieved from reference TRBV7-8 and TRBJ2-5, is GAGVSQSPRYKVAKRGQDVALRCDPISGHVSLFWYQQALGQGPEFLTYFQNEAQLDKSGLPSDRFFAERPEGSVSTLKIQRTQQEDSAVYLCASSYREETQYFGPGTRLLVL.

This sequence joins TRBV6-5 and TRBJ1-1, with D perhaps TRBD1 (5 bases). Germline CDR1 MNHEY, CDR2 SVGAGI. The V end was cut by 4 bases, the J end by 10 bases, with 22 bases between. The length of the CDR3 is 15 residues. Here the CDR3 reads CASSSRSSGGVGAFF. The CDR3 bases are TGTGCCAGCAGTTCGCGGAGCTCGGGGGGAGTAGGAGCTTTCTTT.